These 28 T cell receptor beta chains share one sample of origin, sequenced in a study of tissue T cells after allogeneic stem cell transplantation. Method: immunoSEQ multiplex PCR; TCRdb's copy keeps in-frame clones and lacks some. The sample includes 5,500 to 7,000 clones, roughly half seen only once; the top ten take 6% to 8.5%. Specified time point: mouse harvest day 7 after allogeneic transplant. Each mouse received 10^7 T-cell-depleted marrow cells plus 10^6 splenic CD5+ T cells by tail vein. Sequences were obtained from gut tissue. These receptors all stem from a female BALB/c mouse given C57BL/6 T cells with graft-versus-host disease after an allogeneic hematopoietic cell transplant.

This clone was found a few times. Each gene name is a mouse one. The read falls 1 residue short of the CDR3 end, and the missing part is taken from the germline J gene. Other DNA sequences from this sample encode an identical CDR3 as well. The chain links TRBV26 to TRBJ1-2; D not resolved. Germline V gene data show CDR1 as KGHPV and CDR2 as FQNQEV (reference sequence). Between the trimmed V and J ends, which lost 2 bases and 2 bases, there was a span of 6 bases. The CDR3 consists of 13 residues. CDR3 region: CASSLGRNSDYTF. Partial CDR3 DNA: TGTGCCAGCAGTCTGGGACGGAACTCCGACTACACC.

Comments on this clone: At one boundary the junction diverges from the germline segment, which might be a read error. All gene names here are mouse names. From the germline J gene comes the end of the CDR3, since the read stops 1 residue before it. The chain uses TRBV19 and TRBJ2-5; TRBD2 aligns across 12 bases. The CDR3 spans 15 residues. From germline, CDR1 is FNHDT and CDR2 SITEND (reference sequence). The CDR3: CASTSRLGGQGTQYF. The CDR3 DNA, read in part, is TGTGCCAGCACCTCCCGACTGGGGGGGCAAGGCACCCAGTAC.

In its sample, this clone was seen a few times. Mouse gene names apply. The read ends 1 residue before the CDR3 terminus; that terminus is restored from the germline J gene. The J gene is TRBJ1-3, the V gene TRBV12-1; D gene uncertain. This CDR3 is built from 14 residues. The V gene's germline CDR1 is SGHSN and CDR2 HYEKVE. V was cut by 0 bases and J by 0 bases, with 5 bases left in between. The DNA read from the CDR3 is TGTGCCAGCTCTCTCACGTCTTCTGGAAATACGCTCTAT. It yields the protein CASSLTSSGNTLY. The complete CDR3 sequence is CASSLTSSGNTLYF.

This clone was detected a few times. Gene names follow the mouse nomenclature. The read gets to within 1 residue of the CDR3 end, and the germline J gene fills in the rest. The V call is TRBV26, the J call TRBJ2-4; 7 nucleotides align to TRBD1. Germline V CDR1 and CDR2: KGHPV, FQNQEV (reference sequence). CDR3 length: 13 amino acids. Trimming removed 5 bases from V and 8 bases from J; junction bases left unmatched: 7. CDR3 DNA, as far as it was read: TGTGCCAGCAGTGGACAGGAAATGGGCACCTTGTAC. This codes for CASSGQEMGTLY. The entire CDR3 sequence reads CASSGQEMGTLYF. The full variable domain, with the rest looked up from reference TRBV26 and TRBJ2-4, is NSKVIQTPRYLVKGQGQKAKMRCIPEKGHPVVFWYQQNKNNEFKFLINFQNQEVLQQIDMTEKRFSAECPSNSPCSLEIQSSEAGDSALYLCASSGQEMGTLYFGAGTRLSVL.

Notes on this clone: Gene and germline names: mouse. With the read ending 1 residue before the CDR3 end, the germline J gene is used to fill in that end. Other DNA sequences in the same sample also yield this CDR3. This chain joins TRBV26 and TRBJ2-3, with TRBD1 matching 8 bases. The V and J ends lost 4 bases and 1 base, in that order; junction bases with no gene match: 1. This CDR3 comprises 14 residues. Germline CDR1 is KGHPV and CDR2 is FQNQEV (reference sequence). The CDR3 bases that were read are TGTGCCAGCAGTCCGGGACAGGGTGCAGAAACGCTGTAT. Amino acids: CASSPGQGAETLY. In full, the CDR3 is CASSPGQGAETLYF.

A remark on this clone: The DNA is left out, because the CDR3 cannot be placed on it with certainty; the CDR3 is given as TCRdb lists it. Gene names refer to mouse genes. The rearrangement uses TRBV23 and TRBJ2-1; no check of the table's D call, TRBD2, against the DNA was made. The CDR3 contains 15 residues when both ends are counted. Germline CDR1 and CDR2: KGHTA and FQNQQP. CDR3 sequence: CSSSQYWGGGAEQFF.

This clone was picked up a small number of times. The gene names here belong to mouse. The read terminates 1 residue before the CDR3 end, so the remaining end is supplied by the germline J gene. V usage is TRBV26 and J usage is TRBJ2-7; 7 nucleotides match TRBD2. This CDR3 is built from 13 residues. The V gene end was trimmed by 2 bases and the J gene end by 7 bases; junction bases not matched to a gene: 5. CDR1 is KGHPV and CDR2 is FQNQEV in the germline V gene (reference sequence). Partial CDR3 DNA: TGTGCCAGCAGTCTGGTGGGGGGTGGAGAACAGTAC. Residues: CASSLVGGGEQY. The entire CDR3 protein reads CASSLVGGGEQYF.

About this clone: Germline and genes here are mouse. The chain's CDR3 is CGAREWGRSSYEQYF. Partial CDR3 DNA: TGTGGTGCTAGGGAGTGGGGGAGAAGCTCCTATGAACAGTAC. This rearrangement joins TRBV20 to TRBJ2-7; tentative D call: TRBD2 (6 bases). The read terminates 1 residue ahead of where the CDR3 ends, so the germline J gene completes it. V lost 0 bases to trimming and J lost 0 bases, with 12 bases between them. The germline V gene encodes CDR1 GFQATS and CDR2 STVNSAI. The CDR3 contains 15 residues.

Remarks on this clone: Gene labels here are mouse ones. Read data end 1 residue before the CDR3 end; the end is taken from the germline J gene. The V and J genes are TRBV16 and TRBJ1-1; D unresolved. The CDR3 contains 14 residues. Germline-derived CDR1 and CDR2 are SGHSA and FRNQAP. V lost 4 bases and J 1 base, leaving 10 bases between the germline ends. The part of the CDR3 DNA that was read is TGTGCAAGCAGCTCCTGGACGGGAAACACAGAAGTCTTC. Its translation is CASSSWTGNTEVF. From start to end, the CDR3 is CASSSWTGNTEVFF.

A word on this clone: Gene names refer to mouse genes. The read halts 1 residue ahead of the CDR3 end, with the missing end drawn from the germline J gene. V gene TRBV26 combines with J gene TRBJ1-5, with D unresolved. Germline V lookup: CDR1 KGHPV, CDR2 FQNQEV (reference sequence). The length of the CDR3 is 15 residues. The V end lost 5 bases, the J end lost 0 bases, and 11 bases lay between the germline ends. Partial CDR3 DNA: TGTGCCAGCAGTGGTTCGACAAATAACAACCAGGCTCCGCTT. Translation gives CASSGSTNNNQAPL. In full, the CDR3 reads CASSGSTNNNQAPLF.

Comments on this clone: Gene names and germline refer to mouse. Read coverage stops 1 residue before the CDR3 terminus; the germline J gene supplies the remainder. The chain has TRBV14 and TRBJ1-1; TRBD1 aligns across 7 bases. Germline V CDR1 and CDR2: SGHDT, FRDEAV. The CDR3 covers 13 residues. J was trimmed by 0 bases and V by 7 bases; bases with no gene match: 3. The part of the CDR3 DNA that was read is TGTGCCAGCGGAGACAGGGCAAACACAGAAGTCTTC. Protein: CASGDRANTEVF. In full, the CDR3 is CASGDRANTEVFF.

Comments on this clone: Each gene name is a mouse one. The sequenced CDR3 bases are TGTGCCAGCAGTCTGTATGGGGTTAACTATGCTGAGCAGTTC. Translation gives CASSLYGVNYAEQF. The whole CDR3 reads CASSLYGVNYAEQFF. This chain joins TRBV24 and TRBJ2-1; TRBD2 is a possible D gene (5 bases). The CDR3 end lies 1 residue beyond the end of the read and is filled in from the germline J gene. The CDR3 contains 15 residues. Looked up from germline, CDR1 is KGHTA and CDR2 is FRNEEI. Trimming took off 0 bases at V and 0 bases at J, with 6 bases between the two ends.

This clone was seen a handful of times. Mouse names are used for the genes. The read ends 1 residue before the CDR3 terminus; that terminus is restored from the germline J gene. The chain combines TRBV13-1 with TRBJ2-7; D assignment may be TRBD1 or TRBD2 (5 bases each). V was pared by 0 bases and J by 2 bases, with 6 bases between. In germline, CDR1 is NSHNY, CDR2 SYGAGN. This CDR3 spans 13 amino acids. The CDR3 bases that were read are TGTGCCAGCAGTGATGCGGGGGCCTATGAACAGTAC. This encodes CASSDAGAYEQY. The full CDR3 reads CASSDAGAYEQYF.

As to this clone: Germline and genes here are mouse. From the germline J gene comes the end of the CDR3, since the read stops 1 residue before it. The chain links TRBV12-2 to TRBJ2-7, with D hard to call. The CDR3 spans 12 residues. Per germline, CDR1 SGHLS and CDR2 HYDKME. The V and J ends lost 0 bases and 4 bases respectively, with 6 bases between them. The CDR3 sequence is CASSLAGYEQYF. The part of the CDR3 DNA that was read is TGTGCCAGCTCTCTCGCCGGATATGAACAGTAC.

Note on this clone: Genes and germline come from the mouse. The read falls 1 residue short of the CDR3 end, and the missing part is taken from the germline J gene. The V call is TRBV26, the J call TRBJ1-1, with D uncertain. The CDR3 totals 13 residues. Germline values: CDR1 KGHPV, CDR2 FQNQEV (reference sequence). Between the trimmed V and J ends, which lost 4 bases and 0 bases, there was a span of 6 bases. CDR3 bases read: TGTGCCAGCAGTCCCAGTGCAAACACAGAAGTCTTC. This sequence encodes CASSPSANTEVF. The full CDR3 protein reads CASSPSANTEVFF.

This clone occurred a few times. Here the gene names and germline are mouse. The read ends 1 residue early relative to the CDR3; the germline J gene fills the gap. The chain carries TRBV2 and TRBJ1-3; D uncertain. The germline V gene encodes CDR1 LGHNA and CDR2 YSYQKL. The CDR3 consists of 15 residues. Trimming removed 0 bases from V and 0 bases from J, with 6 bases in between. The CDR3 sequence is CASSQEKGSGNTLYF. The sequenced part of the CDR3 DNA is TGTGCCAGCAGCCAAGAAAAGGGTTCTGGAAATACGCTCTAT.

As concerns this clone: Mouse germline and gene names are used. Read sequence stops 1 residue before the CDR3 end, and the germline J gene provides the missing end. This chain joins TRBV26 and TRBJ2-3; unclear D gene. This CDR3 is built from 12 residues. Trimming removed 4 bases from V and 4 bases from J, with 6 bases in between. The germline gives CDR1 KGHPV, CDR2 FQNQEV (reference sequence). Here the CDR3 reads CASSRPPETLYF. CDR3 bases read: TGTGCCAGCAGTCGCCCCCCAGAAACGCTGTAT.

Judged by abundance, this clone is large. Gene names and germline refer to mouse. The sequenced fragment ends 1 residue before the CDR3 boundary, so the rest is inferred from the germline J gene. The chain employs TRBV29 and TRBJ2-7, with a tentative D call TRBD1 (6 bases). The CDR3 consists of 11 residues. Germline V gene data show CDR1 as MSHET and CDR2 as SYDVDS. Trimming shortened V by 6 bases and J by 5 bases, and 8 bases separated the two germline ends. The CDR3: CASSPGDEQYF. The sequenced CDR3 bases are TGTGCTAGCAGCCCAGGGGATGAACAGTAC.

Worth noting for this clone: Mouse names are used for the genes. The read ends 1 residue before the CDR3 terminus; that terminus is restored from the germline J gene. This chain connects TRBV26 to TRBJ1-4, with 8 bases that match TRBD1. The CDR3 extends over 14 amino acids. After removal of 2 bases from V and 7 bases from J, the junction contained 3 bases not matched to a gene. The V gene's germline CDR1 is KGHPV and CDR2 FQNQEV (reference sequence). The CDR3 sequence: CASSLPGGPERLFF. CDR3 bases read: TGTGCCAGCAGTCTGCCAGGGGGCCCCGAAAGATTATTT. Using reference TRBV26 and TRBJ1-4 for the parts outside the CDR3, the full variable domain is NSKVIQTPRYLVKGQGQKAKMRCIPEKGHPVVFWYQQNKNNEFKFLINFQNQEVLQQIDMTEKRFSAECPSNSPCSLEIQSSEAGDSALYLCASSLPGGPERLFFGHGTKLSVL.

Of note for this clone: The gene names here belong to mouse. The missing CDR3 end, 1 residue past where the read stops, is filled in from the germline J gene. At the DNA level, this CDR3 is encoded by other sequences in the same sample as well. The rearrangement links TRBV3 to TRBJ1-1; D is unresolved. This CDR3 has 14 amino acids. Trimming left V 1 base short and J 0 bases short, with 6 bases between. Germline CDR1 SNHLY, CDR2 FYNGKV (reference sequence). CDR3 DNA, as far as it was read: TGTGCCAGCAGCTTAGGCCATGCAAACACAGAAGTCTTC. Translation gives CASSLGHANTEVF. The CDR3, in full, reads CASSLGHANTEVFF. Full variable domain (missing parts from reference TRBV3 and TRBJ1-1): GPKVLQIPSHQIIDMGQMVTLNCDPVSNHLYFYWYKQILGQQMEFLVNFYNGKVMEKSKLFKDQFSVERPDGSYFTLKIQPTALEDSAVYFCASSLGHANTEVFFGKGTRLTVV.

For this clone: The genes and germline here are from mouse. With the read ending 1 residue before the CDR3 end, the germline J gene is used to fill in that end. The chain carries TRBV26 and TRBJ1-3; TRBD1 might be the D (6 bases). The CDR3 sequence is 15 residues long. V lost 3 bases to trimming and J lost 0 bases, with 9 bases between them. Germline V CDR1 and CDR2: KGHPV, FQNQEV (reference sequence). The covered CDR3 bases are TGTGCCAGCAGTCTTCCACAGGGTTCTGGAAATACGCTCTAT. Protein sequence: CASSLPQGSGNTLY. The entire CDR3 reads CASSLPQGSGNTLYF.

To note about this clone: The junction departs from the called germline gene at one end, perhaps through a read error. Genes here carry mouse names. The read comes to an end 1 residue before the CDR3 does, leaving the germline J gene to fill in the end. This specimen includes other DNA sequences encoding the same CDR3. The chain links TRBV3 to TRBJ1-1; 8 positions agree with TRBD1. The germline gives CDR1 SNHLY, CDR2 FYNGKV (reference sequence). The CDR3 covers 14 residues. Partial CDR3 DNA: TGTGCCAGCAGCTTCGACAGGGGCAACACGGAAGTCTTC. This encodes CASSFDRGNTEVF. The whole CDR3 sequence reads CASSFDRGNTEVFF.

This clone was recorded a few times. Gene names follow the mouse nomenclature. The CDR3 extends 1 residue past the end of the read, so its final part is completed from the germline J gene. The chain recombines TRBV26 with TRBJ1-1; a possible D gene is TRBD1 (5 bases). This CDR3 comprises 13 residues. With 2 bases removed from V and 4 bases from J, the gap between germline ends came to 8 bases. Germline V gene sequence: CDR1 KGHPV, CDR2 FQNQEV (reference sequence). The CDR3 protein is CASSLRQSTEVFF. CDR3 bases read: TGTGCCAGCAGTCTGCGACAGAGCACAGAAGTCTTC.

As concerns this clone: The genes are named according to mouse. The read terminates 1 residue before the CDR3 end, so the remaining end is supplied by the germline J gene. The chain links TRBV13-2 to TRBJ2-4; possible D gene TRBD1, 6 bases. Per germline, CDR1 NNHNN and CDR2 SYGAGS (reference sequence). The V and J ends lost 2 bases and 0 bases respectively, with 10 bases between them. This CDR3 comprises 15 residues. CDR3 DNA, as far as it was read: TGTGCCAGCGGTGAGGGGACAACTAGTCAAAACACCTTGTAC. It encodes CASGEGTTSQNTLY. The entire CDR3 protein reads CASGEGTTSQNTLYF.

About this clone: The germline and genes are mouse ones. The sequenced fragment ends 1 residue before the CDR3 boundary, so the rest is inferred from the germline J gene. This sequence joins TRBV26 and TRBJ1-3, with 7 positions matching TRBD1. Germline V gene sequence: CDR1 KGHPV, CDR2 FQNQEV (reference sequence). The CDR3 is 16 amino acids. Trimming removed 0 bases from V and 0 bases from J; junction bases left unmatched: 2. CDR3 bases read: TGTGCCAGCAGTCTGTCTTCAGGGGGTTCTGGAAATACGCTCTAT. It encodes CASSLSSGGSGNTLY. The full CDR3 is CASSLSSGGSGNTLYF.

For this clone: Mouse gene names apply. The read terminates 1 residue before the CDR3 end, so the remaining end is supplied by the germline J gene. The V and J genes are TRBV12-2 and TRBJ2-7; the D gene is possibly TRBD1 (7 bases). Germline CDR1 and CDR2: SGHLS and HYDKME. Trimming took 0 bases from V and 0 from J, leaving 11 bases between them. The CDR3 totals 15 residues. The CDR3 bases that were read are TGTGCCAGCTCTCTCGAGGGGGCGAGCTCCTATGAACAGTAC. This translates into CASSLEGASSYEQY. The CDR3 as a whole reads CASSLEGASSYEQYF.

In its sample, this clone ranks as large. Gene names are the mouse ones. CDR3 bases read: TGTGCCAGCCAGGGGGGGGATGAACAGTAC. Amino acid sequence: CASQGGDEQY. The CDR3 as a whole reads CASQGGDEQYF. The gene calls are TRBV13-1 and TRBJ2-7; possibly TRBD1 or TRBD2 for D (7 bases each). The read ends 1 residue early relative to the CDR3; the germline J gene fills the gap. Germline CDR1 NSHNY, CDR2 SYGAGN. This CDR3 spans 11 amino acids. V gave up 7 bases and J gave up 5 bases, with 10 bases separating them.

This clone was observed a few times. Gene names refer to mouse genes. The observed sequence ends 1 residue before the CDR3 terminus, with the missing tail filled in from the germline J gene. The V call is TRBV5, the J call TRBJ2-1; 9 bases fit TRBD1. This CDR3 is built from 14 residues. The trim removed 3 bases at V and 7 bases at J, leaving 4 bases unmatched. Germline CDR1 reads LGHNA; CDR2 reads YNLKQL (reference sequence). The CDR3 sequence: CASSQDRGGAEQFF. The sequenced part of the CDR3 DNA is TGTGCCAGCAGCCAGGACAGGGGAGGGGCTGAGCAGTTC.